This T cell receptor beta chain was sequenced in a study of T cell changes during pregnancy in multiple sclerosis. Produced via immunoSEQ multiplex PCR; TCRdb's table is partial and in-frame only. The sample shows 50,000 to 75,000 clones, about 94% of them seen only once. CDR3 length: 14 amino acids. The V and J ends lost 3 bases and 10 bases, in that order; junction bases with no gene match: 5. Germline V gene data show CDR1 as SGHTS and CDR2 as YDEGEE. The input for sequencing was peripheral blood, taken in the third trimester of pregnancy. This sequence was found in a female donor in good health, enrolled as a control in a pregnancy study. The chain recombines TRBV5-8 with TRBJ2-7; 15 nucleotides align to TRBD2. In DNA form, the CDR3 reads TGTGCCAGCAGCTCGGGACTAGCGGGAGGAAAACAGTACTTC. This codes for CASSSGLAGGKQYF. Full variable domain (outside the CDR3, taken from reference TRBV5-8 and TRBJ2-7): EAGVTQSPTHLIKTRGQQATLRCSPISGHTSVYWYQQALGLGLQFLLWYDEGEERNRGNFPPRFSGRQFPNYSSELNVNALELEDSALYLCASSSGLAGGKQYFGPGTRLTVT.